These 29 T cell receptor beta chains came from one sample sequenced in a study of CD8+ T cells in alopecia areata. RNA, once extracted, was reverse transcribed into cDNA for use as the sequencing template. Generated by immunoSEQ multiplex PCR, the TCRdb table keeps only in-frame clones and is missing some. The repertoire holds 65,000 to 90,000 clones, with roughly 51% as singletons. The sequenced material came from NKG2D-high CD8+ T cells sorted from blood. These receptors were obtained from a human donor with alopecia areata.

This clone was observed a handful of times. The chain links TRBV7-2 to TRBJ2-1; D not certain. The germline V and J ends were trimmed by 1 base and 7 bases, with 11 bases remaining between them. The CDR3 is 14 amino acids. The germline CDR1 and CDR2 sequences are SGHTA and FQGNSA. Written as DNA, the CDR3 is TGTGCCAGCAGCTTAGAAGGTATTTGGAATGAGCAGTTCTTC. It encodes CASSLEGIWNEQFF.

This sequence joins TRBV9 and TRBJ2-3, with D hard to call. Trimming removed 3 bases from V and 7 bases from J, with 3 bases in between. Germline V CDR1 and CDR2: SGDLS, YYNGEE. The CDR3 contains 10 residues. CDR3 protein: CASSGNTQYF. The CDR3 coding sequence is TGTGCCAGCAGCGGAAATACGCAGTATTTT.

The chain is built from TRBV29-1 and TRBJ2-3; 7 positions match TRBD1. The CDR3 runs to 16 residues. The germline gives CDR1 SQVTM, CDR2 ANQGSEA. The ends lost 4 bases at V and 5 bases at J; junction bases unmatched: 15. The CDR3 here is CSVVERGLRVIDTQYF. CDR3 sequence (DNA): TGCAGCGTTGTGGAAAGGGGGCTTAGAGTCATAGATACGCAGTATTTT.

This chain connects TRBV4-1 to TRBJ2-2; the match to TRBD2 covers 8 bases. This CDR3 is built from 17 residues. The germline V gene has CDR1 MGHRA and CDR2 YSYEKL. The V gene end was trimmed by 5 bases and the J gene end by 6 bases; junction bases not matched to a gene: 14. The CDR3 region is CASSSPRDGRAAGELFF. The CDR3 nucleotides read TGCGCCAGCAGCAGCCCCAGGGACGGGAGGGCAGCCGGGGAGCTGTTTTTT.

This chain links TRBV27 with TRBJ2-7; D is unclear. Germline assignment: CDR1 MNHEY and CDR2 SMNVEV (reference sequence). The CDR3 sequence is 15 residues long. Trimming took off 2 bases at V and 0 bases at J, with 11 bases between the two ends. In nucleotides, the CDR3 is TGTGCCAGCAGTTTAACCAGCGCAAGCTCCTACGAGCAGTACTTC. Protein sequence: CASSLTSASSYEQYF.

V usage is TRBV15 and J usage is TRBJ1-1, with unresolved D. Trimming took off 1 base at V and 5 bases at J, with 2 bases between the two ends. Germline values: CDR1 LNHNV, CDR2 YYDKDF (reference sequence). This CDR3 comprises 11 residues. Written as DNA, the CDR3 is TGTGCCACCAGCAGAGGGACTGAAGCTTTCTTT. Protein sequence: CATSRGTEAFF.

This chain connects TRBV9 to TRBJ2-2, with unresolved D. Trimming pared 3 bases from V and 1 base from J, leaving 7 bases between. CDR3 length: 14 amino acids. The germline V gene encodes CDR1 SGDLS and CDR2 YYNGEE. The CDR3 DNA sequence: TGTGCCAGCAGCGGACCGGGGAACACCGGGGAGCTGTTTTTT. It is translated as CASSGPGNTGELFF. Based on the CDR3 plus reference TRBV9 and TRBJ2-2, the full variable domain is DSGVTQTPKHLITATGQRVTLRCSPRSGDLSVYWYQQSLDQGLQFLIQYYNGEERAKGNILERFSAQQFPDLHSELNLSSLELGDSALYFCASSGPGNTGELFFGEGSRLTVL.

A note on this clone: The sample holds other DNA sequences that translate to the same CDR3. J is TRBJ2-7 and V is TRBV5-1; the D is unclear. Trimming removed 2 bases from V and 1 base from J, with 7 bases in between. The CDR3 is 13 residues long. Per the germline V gene, CDR1 is SGHRS and CDR2 is YFSETQ. The CDR3 reads CASSLTVSYEQYF. CDR3 DNA: TGCGCCAGCAGCTTAACAGTTTCCTACGAGCAGTACTTC.

This chain joins TRBV27 and TRBJ2-7; TRBD1 agrees at 8 bases. With V trimmed by 5 bases and J by 2 bases, 5 bases remained unmatched. CDR3 size: 14 residues. The germline V gene encodes CDR1 MNHEY and CDR2 SMNVEV (reference sequence). The CDR3 DNA follows: TGTGCCAGCAGTCCGACAGGGGACACCTACGAGCAGTACTTC. Translation gives CASSPTGDTYEQYF.

In this sample, this clone turned up once. The CDR3 DNA reads as TGTGCCAGCACCCATAGCGGGGGCGAGCAGTTCTTC. It codes for CASTHSGGEQFF. V is TRBV13 and J is TRBJ2-1; 9 nucleotides align to TRBD2. The CDR3 extends over 12 amino acids. Germline lookup yields CDR1 PRHDT and CDR2 FYEKMQ (reference sequence). V lost 7 bases to trimming and J lost 10 bases; unmatched junction nucleotides: 5.

This clone was seen only a few times. This chain joins TRBV29-1 and TRBJ2-7; 11 bases map to TRBD2. After removal of 6 bases from V and 5 bases from J, the junction contained 12 bases not matched to a gene. This CDR3 spans 15 amino acids. CDR1 and CDR2 from the germline V gene are SQVTM and ANQGSEA. The CDR3 here is CSVRYTSGSYNEQYF. CDR3 bases: TGCAGCGTGCGATATACTAGCGGGAGCTACAACGAGCAGTACTTC.

This clone was recorded a few times. The V and J genes are TRBV29-1 and TRBJ1-4; perhaps TRBD1 as D (5 bases). This CDR3 contains 13 residues. The germline gives CDR1 SQVTM, CDR2 ANQGSEA. V dropped 6 bases and J dropped 8 bases, with 16 bases sitting between them. The CDR3 coding sequence is TGCAGCGTAGACCGGGACGGAGGCGAAAAACTGTTTTTT. Encoded protein: CSVDRDGGEKLFF.

This chain links TRBV7-9 with TRBJ1-1; no clear D gene. Germline V gene sequence: CDR1 SEHNR, CDR2 FQNEAQ (reference sequence). V shed 1 base and J shed 7 bases, with 4 bases lying between them. This CDR3 is built from 11 residues. CDR3 sequence (DNA): TGTGCCAGCAGCTTAGACTTTGAAGCTTTCTTT. Amino acid sequence: CASSLDFEAFF.

The gene calls are TRBV30 and TRBJ2-6, with D tentatively TRBD2 (5 bases). The V end lost 3 bases, the J end lost 5 bases, and 14 bases lay between the germline ends. There are 15 residues in the CDR3. The germline CDR1 and CDR2 sequences are GTSNPN and SVGIG (reference sequence). The CDR3 reads CAWSRDSERANVLTF. In nucleotides, the CDR3 is TGTGCCTGGAGCCGGGATTCCGAGAGGGCCAACGTCCTGACTTTC.

This rearrangement joins TRBV4-1 to TRBJ1-2; the D is unclear. The CDR3 has 14 amino acids. Between the trimmed V and J ends, which lost 1 base and 1 base, there was a span of 7 bases. Germline V gene sequence: CDR1 MGHRA, CDR2 YSYEKL. The CDR3 reads CASSQVEDNYGYTF. As DNA, the CDR3 is TGCGCCAGCAGCCAAGTAGAGGATAACTATGGCTACACCTTC.

J is TRBJ1-3 and V is TRBV29-1; D not resolved. The CDR3 is 12 residues long. Per germline, CDR1 SQVTM and CDR2 ANQGSEA. Between the trimmed V and J ends, which lost 8 bases and 3 bases, there was a span of 11 bases. The CDR3 sequence: CSTNDGGNTIYF. As DNA, the CDR3 is TGCAGCACGAACGATGGTGGAAACACCATATATTTT.

Only a few counts were recorded for this clone. The rearrangement joins TRBV27 to TRBJ1-2; D is undetermined. The V and J ends lost 2 bases and 1 base respectively, with 8 bases between them. CDR1 and CDR2 from the germline V gene are MNHEY and SMNVEV (reference sequence). The CDR3 sequence is 14 residues long. CDR3 sequence (DNA): TGTGCCAGCAGTTTAACGACGGGTAACTATGGCTACACCTTC. Encoded protein: CASSLTTGNYGYTF.

This clone was found once. The gene calls are TRBV10-1 and TRBJ2-3; no reliable D call. CDR1 and CDR2 (germline): WNHNN, SYGVQD (reference sequence). The length of the CDR3 is 13 residues. Trimming removed 6 bases from V and 6 bases from J, with 13 bases in between. CDR3 region: CASRGQDSDTQYF. CDR3 sequence (DNA): TGCGCCAGCAGGGGCCAGGATTCGGATACGCAGTATTTT.

As concerns this clone: One junction end disagrees with the germline gene, perhaps due to a read error. For the CDR3, the DNA is TGCGCCAGCCGCTTAGGGGGCAAGGACATTCAGTACTTC. Encoded protein: CASRLGGKDIQYF. The rearrangement uses TRBV5-1 and TRBJ2-4, with 7 nucleotides matching TRBD1. The CDR3 totals 13 residues. Germline CDR1 is SGHRS and CDR2 is YFSETQ.

The rearrangement links TRBV7-2 to TRBJ2-7, with 8 bases identical to TRBD1. The CDR3 length is 15 residues. V lost 4 bases, J lost 3 bases, and 8 bases stayed unmatched. CDR1 and CDR2 (germline): SGHTA, FQGNSA. CDR3 in amino acids: CASSSPTGAIYEQYF. The CDR3, as DNA: TGTGCCAGCAGCTCCCCGACAGGGGCCATCTACGAGCAGTACTTC.

This clone showed up just a few times. V and J are TRBV29-1 and TRBJ1-2; D call uncertain. There are 11 residues in the CDR3. V was shortened by 5 bases and J by 2 bases, with 6 bases between the two germline ends. In germline, CDR1 is SQVTM, CDR2 ANQGSEA. DNA of the CDR3: TGCAGCGTTCCTGGGAACTATGGCTACACCTTC. Translation gives CSVPGNYGYTF.

The rearrangement links TRBV4-1 to TRBJ2-5; D gene unclear. Trimming shortened V by 2 bases and J by 3 bases, and 7 bases separated the two germline ends. Germline CDR1 reads MGHRA; CDR2 reads YSYEKL. The CDR3 consists of 13 residues. DNA for the CDR3: TGCGCCAGCAGCCAACAGAATGAAGAGACCCAGTACTTC. The encoded protein is CASSQQNEETQYF.

The V and J genes are TRBV7-4 and TRBJ2-1; no firm D call. With 1 base removed from V and 4 bases from J, the gap between germline ends came to 17 bases. Per germline, CDR1 SGHVT and CDR2 SQSDAQ. This CDR3 has 17 residues. The DNA for the CDR3 is TGTGCCAGCAGCTTAGGGGGTCTGGGCTCCCCTTACAATGAGCAGTTCTTC. It translates to CASSLGGLGSPYNEQFF.

J is TRBJ2-2 and V is TRBV9; 12 positions agree with TRBD2. Unmatched junction bases numbered 3, after V lost 6 bases and J lost 6 bases. This CDR3 spans 14 amino acids. Germline CDR1 is SGDLS and CDR2 is YYNGEE. The CDR3 DNA sequence: TGTGCCAGCAATCTAGCGGGAGGGCCCGGGGAGCTGTTTTTT. Translation gives CASNLAGGPGELFF.

The chain has TRBV9 and TRBJ2-5, with a possible D match to TRBD2 (6 bases). The CDR3 runs 15 residues. Germline V lookup: CDR1 SGDLS, CDR2 YYNGEE. With 4 bases removed from V and 5 bases from J, the gap between germline ends came to 18 bases. CDR3: CASSSEPEGLETQYF. CDR3 sequence (DNA): TGTGCCAGCAGCTCAGAGCCGGAGGGTCTGGAGACCCAGTACTTC.

This clone was counted once. The V call is TRBV4-3, the J call TRBJ2-7, with TRBD2 matching over 8 bases. The germline V gene has CDR1 LGHNA and CDR2 YSLEER. Germline trimming cut 0 bases from V and 2 bases from J; bases unmatched to any gene: 0. This CDR3 region has 14 residues. The CDR3 is CASSQEAGAYEQYF. CDR3 DNA sequence: TGCGCCAGCAGCCAAGAAGCGGGAGCCTACGAGCAGTACTTC.

V gene TRBV27 combines with J gene TRBJ2-1, with D possibly matching TRBD1 (6 bases). V was cut by 5 bases and J by 6 bases, with 8 bases left in between. Germline values: CDR1 MNHEY, CDR2 SMNVEV (reference sequence). The CDR3 totals 12 residues. Here the CDR3 reads CASSTGPNEQFF. The DNA of the CDR3 is TGTGCCAGCAGTACAGGGCCCAATGAGCAGTTCTTC.

The sample holds a few counts of this clone. V gene TRBV29-1 combines with J gene TRBJ2-7, with D perhaps being TRBD1 or TRBD2 (5 bases each). Per the germline V gene, CDR1 is SQVTM and CDR2 is ANQGSEA. Trimming removed 2 bases from V and 0 bases from J, with 8 bases in between. The CDR3 contains 13 residues. In DNA, the CDR3 is TGCAGCGTTGAACAAGGGACCTCCTACGAGCAGTACTTC. This codes for CSVEQGTSYEQYF.

This rearrangement joins TRBV5-1 to TRBJ2-1; the D is unclear. V gave up 4 bases and J gave up 10 bases, with 12 bases separating them. From germline, CDR1 is SGHRS and CDR2 YFSETQ. The CDR3 length is 12 residues. CDR3 DNA sequence: TGCGCCAGCAGCACCAGTACGGTCGAGCAGTTCTTC. It codes for CASSTSTVEQFF.